One and the same sample provided the 19 T cell receptor beta chains below, sequenced in a study of T cell responses to AZD1222 COVID-19 vaccine. Clones were sequenced by immunoSEQ multiplex PCR, and TCRdb holds only the in-frame ones, with some missing. Here the sample spans over 150,000 clones, roughly 88% being singletons. Sample: peripheral blood, taken 28 days after the second AZD1222 dose. The receptor set was obtained from an adult who received the AZD1222 COVID-19 vaccine.

The rearrangement links TRBV30 to TRBJ2-2; a weak D match, TRBD1 (7 bases). CDR3 length: 16 amino acids. Trimming removed 2 bases at V and 0 bases at J, with 13 bases between. The germline CDR1 and CDR2 sequences are GTSNPN and SVGIG (reference sequence). As DNA, the CDR3 is TGTGCCTGGAGTCGAGGCGGGACAGCGAACACCGGGGAGCTGTTTTTT. It codes for CAWSRGGTANTGELFF.

To note about this clone: Germline and junction disagree at one end, which may indicate a read error. The genes are TRBV29-1 and TRBJ2-1; D call uncertain. The germline gives CDR1 SQVTM, CDR2 ANQGSEA. CDR3 size: 13 residues. The chain's CDR3 is CSVEGSEWNEQFF. The CDR3 nucleotides read TGCAGCGTGGAAGGGTCCGAGTGGAATGAGCAGTTCTTC.

V gene TRBV10-3 combines with J gene TRBJ1-1; TRBD1 is a possible D gene (5 bases). CDR1 is ENHRY, CDR2 SYGVKD, per germline. The CDR3 extends over 13 amino acids. Trimming took off 0 bases at V and 11 bases at J, with 13 bases between the two ends. The CDR3 bases are TGTGCCATCAGTGAGTCGTGGGAGGGGACGGCTTTCTTT. Translating gives CAISESWEGTAFF.

This CDR3 reads CASSARPAGRDREAKNIQYF. The CDR3 DNA sequence: TGTGCCAGCAGCGCTCGGCCCGCGGGGAGAGACAGGGAAGCCAAAAACATTCAGTACTTC. The chain joins TRBV5-8 to TRBJ2-4; weak D call: TRBD1 (7 bases). V lost 4 bases to trimming and J lost 0 bases, with 26 bases between them. This CDR3 comprises 20 residues. Looked up from germline, CDR1 is SGHTS and CDR2 is YDEGEE. The entire variable domain, with the rest obtained from reference TRBV5-8 and TRBJ2-4, is as follows: EAGVTQSPTHLIKTRGQQATLRCSPISGHTSVYWYQQALGLGLQFLLWYDEGEERNRGNFPPRFSGRQFPNYSSELNVNALELEDSALYLCASSARPAGRDREAKNIQYFGAGTRLSVL.

The chain is built from TRBV9 and TRBJ1-2, with 8 positions matching TRBD1. The length of the CDR3 is 15 residues. V lost 0 bases to trimming and J lost 5 bases; unmatched junction nucleotides: 6. The germline gives CDR1 SGDLS, CDR2 YYNGEE. The CDR3 sequence is CASSVGTGPTYGYTF. Here the CDR3 DNA reads TGTGCCAGCAGCGTAGGGACAGGGCCAACTTATGGCTACACCTTC. Using reference TRBV9 and TRBJ1-2 for the parts outside the CDR3, the full variable domain is DSGVTQTPKHLITATGQRVTLRCSPRSGDLSVYWYQQSLDQGLQFLIQYYNGEERAKGNILERFSAQQFPDLHSELNLSSLELGDSALYFCASSVGTGPTYGYTFGSGTRLTVV.

This clone showed up just once. The genes are TRBV9 and TRBJ2-3, with D tentatively TRBD2 (5 bases). Germline V gene lookup returns CDR1 SGDLS and CDR2 YYNGEE. V lost 0 bases, J lost 2 bases, and 13 bases lay in between. This CDR3 has 16 amino acids. As DNA, the CDR3 is TGTGCCAGCAGCGTAGGGATCACTAGAGACACAGATACGCAGTATTTT. This codes for CASSVGITRDTDTQYF.

The V and J genes are TRBV4-1 and TRBJ1-2, with TRBD1 as a possible D gene (6 bases). The CDR3 contains 13 residues. The ends were cut back, 0 bases at V and 8 bases at J, with 10 bases in the middle. The germline V gene encodes CDR1 MGHRA and CDR2 YSYEKL. CDR3 residues: CASSQDGDIGYTF. The CDR3 DNA follows: TGCGCCAGCAGCCAAGATGGGGACATCGGCTACACCTTC.

The sample holds a few counts of this clone. The V call is TRBV10-2, the J call TRBJ1-3; TRBD1 is a possible D gene (5 bases). Germline V lookup: CDR1 WSHSY, CDR2 SAAADI. Trimming shortened V by 6 bases and J by 1 base, and 7 bases separated the two germline ends. The CDR3 runs 13 residues. CDR3 residues: CASSRQSGNTIYF. The CDR3, as DNA: TGCGCCAGCAGCCGACAGTCTGGAAACACCATATATTTT.

The chain is built from TRBV9 and TRBJ2-2; weak D call: TRBD2 (7 bases). The CDR3 loop spans 15 amino acids. In germline, CDR1 is SGDLS, CDR2 YYNGEE. Trimming shortened V by 4 bases and J by 6 bases, and 16 bases separated the two germline ends. The CDR3 DNA is TGTGCCAGCAGCCCCCGACCCGGGGGGCCCGGGGAGCTGTTTTTT. The encoded protein is CASSPRPGGPGELFF.

This chain links TRBV7-2 with TRBJ2-3; tentatively, D is TRBD1 or TRBD2 (5 bases each). Germline CDR1 and CDR2: SGHTA and FQGNSA. The CDR3 length is 15 residues. V was cut by 4 bases and J by 8 bases, with 19 bases left in between. The CDR3 loop is CASSSGPSSAGTQYF. CDR3 bases: TGTGCCAGCAGCTCGGGACCTTCATCGGCAGGTACGCAGTATTTT.

The chain is built from TRBV5-4 and TRBJ1-2; D might be TRBD1 (6 bases). The CDR3 extends over 13 amino acids. V was trimmed by 2 bases and J by 8 bases, leaving 13 bases between them. The germline gives CDR1 SGHNT, CDR2 YYREEE (reference sequence). The CDR3 protein is CASSLTNRDGYTF. DNA of the CDR3: TGTGCCAGCAGCTTAACAAACAGGGACGGCTACACCTTC.

V and J are TRBV14 and TRBJ2-3; possible D gene TRBD2, 6 bases. There are 13 residues in the CDR3. Deletions cut 4 bases from V and 4 bases from J, with 9 bases between. In germline, CDR1 is SGHDN, CDR2 FVKESK. The CDR3: CASSPGGPDTQYF. CDR3 DNA: TGTGCCAGCAGCCCCGGAGGGCCAGATACGCAGTATTTT.

V gene TRBV15 combines with J gene TRBJ1-1, with a possible D match to TRBD1 (5 bases). The V gene's germline CDR1 is LNHNV and CDR2 YYDKDF (reference sequence). V lost 0 bases, J lost 1 base, and 9 bases lay in between. The CDR3 is 15 amino acids. The CDR3 sequence is CATSRDLGENTEAFF. The CDR3 DNA sequence: TGTGCCACCAGCAGAGACCTGGGGGAGAACACTGAAGCTTTCTTT.

The chain has TRBV1 and TRBJ2-3; TRBD2, as called in the table, went unchecked against the DNA. TRBV1 is classified as a pseudogene. The CDR3 covers 19 residues. The CDR3 is CTSSRGAGAARVVSDTQYF. DNA of the CDR3: TGCACCAGCAGCAGGGGTGCGGGGGCCGCCAGGGTGGTATCAGATACGCAGTATTTT.

The V call is TRBV29-1, the J call TRBJ1-1; 8 bases are a match to TRBD1. CDR3 size: 13 residues. Germline trimming cut 8 bases from V and 6 bases from J; bases unmatched to any gene: 11. Looked up from germline, CDR1 is SQVTM and CDR2 is ANQGSEA. CDR3 amino acids: CSTRGQEGPEAFF. The CDR3 nucleotides read TGCAGCACGAGGGGACAGGAGGGACCTGAAGCTTTCTTT.

V is TRBV6-6 and J is TRBJ1-5, with TRBD1 as a possible D gene (5 bases). Per germline, CDR1 MNHNY and CDR2 SVGAGI (reference sequence). The V end was cut by 9 bases, the J end by 3 bases, with 12 bases between. CDR3 length: 13 residues. DNA of the CDR3: TGTGCCAGTTCGACAGCTATCAATCAGCCCCAGCATTTT. It translates to CASSTAINQPQHF.

V and J are TRBV10-3 and TRBJ1-2; D remains ambiguous. Trimming shortened V by 0 bases and J by 8 bases, and 10 bases separated the two germline ends. Germline V gene sequence: CDR1 ENHRY, CDR2 SYGVKD. The CDR3 spans 13 residues. The CDR3 reads CAISESVRQGYTF. The CDR3 region has the DNA TGTGCCATCAGTGAGTCGGTAAGGCAGGGCTACACCTTC.

The chain links TRBV7-2 to TRBJ2-6; 7 bases are a match to TRBD2. J lost 2 bases, V lost 8 bases, and 6 bases had no gene match. Germline CDR1 reads SGHTA; CDR2 reads FQGNSA. The CDR3 covers 15 residues. CDR3 in amino acids: CASRPSGTGANVLTF. In nucleotides, the CDR3 is TGTGCCAGCCGACCTAGCGGAACTGGGGCCAACGTCCTGACTTTC.

The chain recombines TRBV6-5 with TRBJ1-5, with a tentative D call TRBD1 (5 bases). The CDR3 has 14 residues. The V end was cut by 11 bases, the J end by 7 bases, with 21 bases between. The germline V gene has CDR1 MNHEY and CDR2 SVGAGI. CDR3 protein: CAAALGPRGQPQHF. The CDR3 DNA reads as TGTGCCGCAGCGTTGGGGCCGAGGGGCCAGCCCCAGCATTTT.